Listed below are T cell receptor beta chains from one sample, sequenced in a study of Ad26.COV2.S vaccination and SARS-CoV-2 variants. The table came from immunoSEQ multiplex PCR; TCRdb's copy has only in-frame clones and leaves some out. In the table there are about 350,000 clones, approximately 90% of which are singletons. The sample in question was peripheral blood, obtained in a trial of Ad26.COV2.S vaccine versus placebo. The source is a person between 18 and 65 years old who received the Ad26.COV2.S COVID-19 vaccine or a placebo. CDR3s leave out the opening cysteine and the closing phenylalanine or tryptophan. D genes are given only for firm matches. Not all rows give a size; the values are once, few, many and, for expanded clones, a class.

ASSYDRTNYGYT . TRBV6-5 .
ASSLAGTAYGNQPQH TRBD1 TRBV5-8 .
ASSLSSTGGGSPLH . TRBV7-9 .
ASSSYRGSGTDTQY TRBD1 TRBV5-4 .
ASSKSGGNYGYT . TRBV21-1 .
ASSSRQGRDTGELF TRBD1 TRBV11-3 .
ASSLGLNEQF . TRBV12-3/TRBV12-4 once
ASSQGTQKRGTDTQY . TRBV3-1/TRBV3-2 .
ASSPETSRAYNEQF TRBD2 TRBV4-2 .
ASSAQSSDTQY . TRBV19 .
ASSFQGNTEAF . TRBV27 .
ATSRGAFSYEQY . TRBV15 .
ASSLPLAGVGDTQY TRBD2 TRBV4-1 .